The 5 T cell receptor beta chains given below trace back to one sample, sequenced in a study of Tregs in tolerant kidney transplant recipients. Using immunoSEQ multiplex PCR, the repertoire was profiled, and TCRdb retains in-frame clones only, with some absent. This repertoire shows around 43,000 clones, about 89% found once; its top ten account for 0.6% to 0.7%. Material for sequencing was Tregs from blood. Receptor source: a human donor in good health.

The chain links TRBV18 to TRBJ1-4; a weak D match, TRBD1 (5 bases). CDR3 length: 13 amino acids. Germline CDR1 reads KGHSH; CDR2 reads LQKENI. V was pared by 2 bases and J by 6 bases, with 7 bases between. The CDR3 DNA sequence: TGTGCCAGCTCACCAGTACAGGATGAAAAACTGTTTTTT. Translating it yields CASSPVQDEKLFF.

The rearrangement links TRBV2 to TRBJ1-2; maybe TRBD1 (6 bases). Looked up from germline, CDR1 is SNHLY and CDR2 is FYNNEI. The CDR3 has 12 amino acids. Trimming took off 4 bases at V and 8 bases at J, with 11 bases between the two ends. DNA for the CDR3: TGTGCCAGCAGTGTGCCAGGGGACGGCTACACCTTC. This translates into CASSVPGDGYTF.

V gene TRBV18 combines with J gene TRBJ1-2, with TRBD1 matching 9 bases. The CDR3 loop spans 14 amino acids. CDR1 is KGHSH, CDR2 LQKENI, per germline. J lost 6 bases, V lost 6 bases, and 8 bases had no gene match. The CDR3 region is CASSPSTGGDGYTF. The DNA of the CDR3 is TGTGCCAGCTCTCCTTCGACAGGGGGAGATGGCTACACCTTC.

The chain couples TRBV5-6 to TRBJ2-3; D is ambiguous. The ends were cut back, 5 bases at V and 1 base at J, with 11 bases in the middle. This CDR3 comprises 14 residues. CDR1 and CDR2 (germline): SGHDT, YYEEEE. The chain's CDR3 is CASSSGPRTDTQYF. In nucleotides, the CDR3 is TGTGCCAGCAGTTCCGGACCACGCACAGATACGCAGTATTTT.

The chain employs TRBV7-9 and TRBJ1-2; possibly TRBD1 for D (5 bases). This CDR3 is built from 15 residues. Germline CDR1 is SEHNR and CDR2 is FQNEAQ (reference sequence). V lost 0 bases to trimming and J lost 3 bases, with 11 bases between them. The CDR3 DNA reads as TGTGCCAGCAGCTTAGCCCTATGGGGGTACTATGGCTACACCTTC. Translation gives CASSLALWGYYGYTF.